The entry below describes one T cell receptor (beta chain). Its antigen is as yet unknown. The entry originates in a study of T cells in Graves' hyperthyroidism and ophthalmopathy. Whole-study findings and limits: Ophthalmopathy got predicted by the model a median about six months before its onset. Ophthalmopathy cases were set apart from stable hyperthyroidism by a 13 V-J model.

V shed 3 bases and J shed 9 bases, with 15 bases lying between them. The CDR3 has 15 residues. CDR1 SNHLY and CDR2 FYNNEI come from the germline V gene. Graves' hyperthyroidism was deemed stable given no ophthalmopathy progression within 18 months. TCR beta CDR3 region amplification was performed from RNA transcripts. The HTBI primer set was used in a first-round RT-PCR of the TCR CDR3. TCRdb re-analysed the multiplex PCR reads in MiXCR, keeping a single row per CDR3 protein. The sample yields 200,000 to 250,000 distinct CDR3 sequences, roughly a sixth seen once. V and J are TRBV2 and TRBJ1-6, with D unclear. The sequencing input was blood. This TCR was recovered from a woman between 50 and 59 years old with Graves' hyperthyroidism. CDR3 sequence reads: CASSETPGGRSPLHF. The CDR3 region has the DNA TGTGCCAGCAGTGAGACGCCTGGCGGGCGTTCACCCCTCCACTTT.